This is a list of T cell receptor beta chains from one sample in a study of post-analysis software for immune sequencing data. One entry per CDR3 protein results from TCRdb running MiXCR on the PCR reads. Counted here are roughly 730,000 distinct CDR3 sequences, about 27% occurring once; the ten biggest clones make up approximately 0.6%. Input material: blood. The receptors originated from a girl between 5 and 17 years old with multiple sclerosis. Each CDR3 is given with its conserved first and last residue. The D gene is left open where the match is weak. Size tells how often a clone was seen (once, few, many) or the class of an expanded clone, and some rows leave it out.

len,v_gene,d_gene,j_gene,abundance,CDR3nt,CDR3aa
15,TRBV5-5,TRBD1,TRBJ2-7,-,TGTGCCAGCAGCTTGGGGGACAGGGCTCTGGACGAGCAGTACTTC,CASSLGDRALDEQYF
12,TRBV20-1,-,TRBJ1-2,few,TGCAGTGGAATTCCAACAGTGTATGGCTACACCTTC,CSGIPTVYGYTF
15,TRBV27,-,TRBJ2-5,-,TGTGCCAGCAGTTTATTGGGGGGCCCAAAGGAGACCCAGTACTTC,CASSLLGGPKETQYF
15,TRBV13,-,TRBJ2-5,-,TGTGCCAGCAGCAGGAAAAGGTCGGGACGGGAGACCCAGTACTTC,CASSRKRSGRETQYF
17,TRBV3-1,TRBD1,TRBJ2-5,-,TGTGCCAGCAGCCAGGGGGTAACAGGGGCTTCCAGAGAGACCCAGTACTTC,CASSQGVTGASRETQYF
16,TRBV7-9,TRBD2,TRBJ2-6,-,TGTGCCAGCAGCTTAGAGCGGGGGGCTGGGGCCAACGTCCTGACTTTC,CASSLERGAGANVLTF
12,TRBV15,-,TRBJ1-2,few,TGTGCCACCAGCAGAGATCGGATGGGCTACACCTTC,CATSRDRMGYTF
14,TRBV5-1,-,TRBJ2-3,-,TGCGCCAGCAGCACGCGGCTAGGAACAGATACGCAGTATTTT,CASSTRLGTDTQYF
14,TRBV20-1,-,TRBJ2-3,-,TGCAGTGCTATCCCCGAAAAGACCGTCCCACCCCAGTATTTT,CSAIPEKTVPPQYF
13,TRBV6-2/TRBV6-3,-,TRBJ2-7,-,TGTGCCAGCAGCCCCCGGGACACATCCGAGCAGTACTTC,CASSPRDTSEQYF